The rows below give T cell receptor beta chains drawn from one sample of a study of blood T cell repertoires in COVID-19. TCRdb's table, derived via immunoSEQ multiplex PCR, lists solely in-frame clones and lacks some. Here the sample spans about 74,000 clones, roughly four fifths being singletons. Sequenced material: peripheral blood. Source of these receptors: a man aged 65 to 85 with acute or convalescent COVID-19. CDR3s include the opening cysteine and the closing phenylalanine or tryptophan. Each record gives: D gene, clone size, J gene, V gene, CDR3 DNA, CDR3 protein. A D gene is named only where the DNA matches it firmly. Expanded clones are given a class, and other clones once, few, many or no size at all.

>TRBD1|-|TRBJ1-1|TRBV19
TGTGCCAGTAGGAGAGGACAGGGCGGAGGGAACACTGAAGCTTTCTTT
CASRRGQGGGNTEAFF
>-|once|TRBJ1-1|TRBV3-1/TRBV3-2
TGTGCCAGCAGCCAAGATGGAGGGGCTGAAGCTTTCTTT
CASSQDGGAEAFF
>-|-|TRBJ2-6|TRBV9
TGTGCCAGCAGCCCATCTGGGGCCAACGTCCTGACTTTC
CASSPSGANVLTF
>TRBD1|-|TRBJ2-2|TRBV24-1
TGTGCCACCAGTGGACAGGGGGCAGGCGGGGAGCTGTTTTTT
CATSGQGAGGELFF
>-|-|TRBJ2-3|TRBV7-2
TGTGCCAGCAGCTTCGCGCGTACAGATACGCAGTATTTT
CASSFARTDTQYF
>TRBD1|-|TRBJ2-1|TRBV29-1
TGCAGCGTGGAGGGACAGGGGGTCCATGAGCAGTTCTTC
CSVEGQGVHEQFF
>-|-|TRBJ1-4|TRBV12-3/TRBV12-4
TGTGCCAGCAGCCTCGACAGTAATGAAAAACTGTTTTTT
CASSLDSNEKLFF
>TRBD1|few|TRBJ2-3|TRBV3-1/TRBV3-2
TGTGCCAGCAGCCAAGAGGGACAGAAGGAGTATTTT
CASSQEGQKEYF
>TRBD1|-|TRBJ1-2|TRBV3-1/TRBV3-2
TGTGCCAGCAGCCCTACCGGGACAGTCGATGGCTACACCTTC
CASSPTGTVDGYTF
>-|-|TRBJ1-6|TRBV3-1/TRBV3-2
TGTGCCAGCAGCCAAGTCATAGGGAGGGATTCACCCCTCCACTTT
CASSQVIGRDSPLHF
>TRBD1|once|TRBJ1-4|TRBV30
TGTGCCTGGAGTGTGACAGGGGGCGAGGAAAAACTGTTTTTT
CAWSVTGGEEKLFF
>-|-|TRBJ2-5|TRBV3-1/TRBV3-2
TGTGCCAGCAGCCAAGATGGAGTCCCGATAGTCGGGGAAGAGACCCAGTACTTC
CASSQDGVPIVGEETQYF
>TRBD1|-|TRBJ1-6|TRBV9
TGTGCCAGCAGATTGACCGGGACAGGGAATTCACCCCTCCACTTT
CASRLTGTGNSPLHF
>-|-|TRBJ1-3|TRBV20-1
TGCAGTGCTAGTCGGGGAGGGTACACCATATATTTT
CSASRGGYTIYF
>TRBD1|-|TRBJ2-7|TRBV2
TGTGCCAGCAGCGTACGACAGGGGGCTCTCTACGAGCAGTACTTC
CASSVRQGALYEQYF
>TRBD1|-|TRBJ2-5|TRBV2
TGTGCCAAGGACAGGGGGCCGGGAGAGACCCAGTACTTC
CAKDRGPGETQYF
>TRBD1|-|TRBJ1-1|TRBV5-4
TGTGCCAGCAGCGCTTACAGGGGTCACACTGAAGCTTTCTTT
CASSAYRGHTEAFF
>TRBD2|-|TRBJ2-5|TRBV7-8
TGTGCCAGCAGCTTTAGCGGGCTAGAGACCCAGTACTTC
CASSFSGLETQYF
>-|-|TRBJ2-7|TRBV27
TGTGCCAGCAGTATCGTAACAGGGCGAGAGCAGTACTTC
CASSIVTGREQYF
>-|-|TRBJ1-2|TRBV11-2
TGTGCCAGCAGTTGGGGGGGAGATGGCTACACCTTC
CASSWGGDGYTF
>-|-|TRBJ1-3|TRBV12-5
TGTGCTAGTGGTTTGGGGCGGCTACCTGGAAACACCATATATTTT
CASGLGRLPGNTIYF
>TRBD1|-|TRBJ2-4|TRBV6-6
TGTGCCAGCAGTCGAACAGGGGGGTTAGCCAAAAACATTCAGTACTTC
CASSRTGGLAKNIQYF
>TRBD2|once|TRBJ2-2|TRBV19
TGTGCCAGTATCCGGTGGCGGGGAGGGCTCACCGGGGAGCTGTTTTTT
CASIRWRGGLTGELFF
>-|once|TRBJ2-7|TRBV5-1
TGCGCCAGCAGCTTGGACGGGGTTCCCCCCTACGAGCAGTACTTC
CASSLDGVPPYEQYF
>-|-|TRBJ2-3|TRBV5-1
TGCGCCAGCAGCTTTCCGGGAGATACGCAGTATTTT
CASSFPGDTQYF
>-|few|TRBJ1-5|TRBV7-6
TGTGCCAGCAGCTTAGTGGCCGGGAACAATCAGCCCCAGCATTTT
CASSLVAGNNQPQHF
>TRBD2|-|TRBJ2-1|TRBV6-5
TGTGCCAGCAGAGGACTGGGGGGGAGCAATGAGCAGTTCTTC
CASRGLGGSNEQFF